The 31 T cell receptor beta chains below all came from one sample that was sequenced in a study of vaccination effects on CD4 cells after COVID-19. With the ViraFEST assay, the study expanded antigen-specific CD4+ T cells using viral peptide pools, then sequenced them. Isolating CD4+ T cells followed more than eight days of culture. Participants each got two BNT162b2 or mRNA-1273 vaccine doses. The antigens these receptors bind are not known. TCRdb keeps only in-frame clones here, not all; method: immunoSEQ multiplex PCR. The sample includes around 30,000 clones, 73% seen only once; the top ten take about a tenth. The sequenced sample was CD4+ T cells from PBMCs cultured with HCoV-NL63 spike peptides, obtained after COVID-19 vaccination. These receptors originate from a human donor who received a COVID-19 vaccine.

The chain uses TRBV5-1 and TRBJ1-2; 12 bases are shared with TRBD1. Per germline, CDR1 SGHRS and CDR2 YFSETQ. The CDR3 runs 16 residues. Losses at the gene ends were 4 bases for V and 7 bases for J; bases not matched to a gene: 11. CDR3 sequence (DNA): TGCGCCAGCAGCCCACTCTCGGGACAGGGGGCAGTTGGCTACACCTTC. The encoded protein is CASSPLSGQGAVGYTF. The variable domain in full, completed from reference TRBV5-1 and TRBJ1-2, reads KAGVTQTPRYLIKTRGQQVTLSCSPISGHRSVSWYQQTPGQGLQFLFEYFSETQRNKGNFPGRFSGRQFSNSRSEMNVSTLELGDSALYLCASSPLSGQGAVGYTFGSGTRLTVV.

The chain joins TRBV5-1 to TRBJ2-7; 10 bases are shared with TRBD2. CDR1 is SGHRS, CDR2 YFSETQ, per germline. The V and J ends lost 0 bases and 3 bases, in that order; junction bases with no gene match: 6. The CDR3 has 16 residues. CDR3: CASSLVLTSGNYEQYF. The CDR3, as DNA: TGCGCCAGCAGCTTGGTTCTTACTAGCGGGAACTACGAGCAGTACTTC.

The chain recombines TRBV5-4 with TRBJ2-5; TRBD2 aligns across 8 bases. The CDR3 consists of 17 residues. Per germline, CDR1 SGHNT and CDR2 YYREEE (reference sequence). J lost 5 bases, V lost 2 bases, and 14 bases had no gene match. CDR3 loop: CASSFPVGASGLETQYF. Written as DNA, the CDR3 is TGTGCCAGCAGCTTCCCTGTCGGGGCTAGCGGGCTTGAGACCCAGTACTTC.

J is TRBJ2-7 and V is TRBV18; D may be TRBD2 (6 bases). V lost 6 bases and J 2 bases, leaving 17 bases between the germline ends. The germline V gene encodes CDR1 KGHSH and CDR2 LQKENI. The CDR3 sequence is 15 residues long. CDR3 loop: CASSHSGGVAYEQYF. The CDR3 DNA follows: TGTGCCAGCTCCCACTCAGGAGGGGTCGCCTACGAGCAGTACTTC.

This chain links TRBV5-1 with TRBJ1-1; perhaps TRBD1 as D (5 bases). The germline gives CDR1 SGHRS, CDR2 YFSETQ. There are 14 residues in the CDR3. Trimming removed 4 bases at V and 1 base at J, with 11 bases between. CDR3 bases: TGCGCCAGCAGCCCAGGGACGGGGAACACTGAAGCTTTCTTT. Translation gives CASSPGTGNTEAFF.

This clone is a singleton in its sample. J is TRBJ1-6 and V is TRBV7-9, with D perhaps TRBD1 (6 bases). The germline gives CDR1 SEHNR, CDR2 FQNEAQ (reference sequence). Between the trimmed V and J ends, which lost 8 bases and 10 bases, there was a span of 21 bases. The CDR3 consists of 15 residues. In DNA, the CDR3 is TGTGCCAGCGCCCAGCAGGGGCAAGTTGGATCACCCCTCCACTTT. Its protein product is CASAQQGQVGSPLHF.

The rearrangement links TRBV5-1 to TRBJ1-2, with D perhaps TRBD1 (5 bases). There are 15 residues in the CDR3. Trimming removed 4 bases at V and 2 bases at J, with 15 bases between. Germline lookup yields CDR1 SGHRS and CDR2 YFSETQ. CDR3: CASSPGGGDNYGYTF. Here the CDR3 DNA reads TGCGCCAGCAGCCCCGGGGGAGGGGACAACTATGGCTACACCTTC.

The chain links TRBV5-4 to TRBJ2-1; 10 bases are a match to TRBD2. CDR3 length equals 16 residues. Looked up from germline, CDR1 is SGHNT and CDR2 is YYREEE (reference sequence). With V trimmed by 0 bases and J by 4 bases, 4 bases remained unmatched. CDR3 region: CASSLGLAGEYNEQFF. DNA of the CDR3: TGTGCCAGCAGCTTGGGTCTAGCGGGGGAGTACAATGAGCAGTTCTTC.

The sample holds one count of this clone. The junction departs from the called germline gene at one end, perhaps through a read error. The chain combines TRBV6-1 with TRBJ2-3, with TRBD2 matching over 14 bases. Germline V gene data show CDR1 as MNHNS and CDR2 as SASEGT. The CDR3 covers 16 residues. As DNA, the CDR3 is TGTGCCAGCAGAGAAGGGACTAGCGGGAGATTCGATACGCAGTATTTT. It specifies CASREGTSGRFDTQYF.

This chain joins TRBV27 and TRBJ1-4, with D possibly TRBD1 on 5 matching bases. CDR3 length: 14 amino acids. The ends were cut back, 3 bases at V and 5 bases at J, with 10 bases in the middle. Germline lookup yields CDR1 MNHEY and CDR2 SMNVEV (reference sequence). The DNA for the CDR3 is TGTGCCAGCAGTTTTGGGGGTAGAAATGAAAAACTGTTTTTT. It yields the protein CASSFGGRNEKLFF.

The chain uses TRBV5-1 and TRBJ1-5; D unclear. The CDR3 sequence is 15 residues long. Per germline, CDR1 SGHRS and CDR2 YFSETQ. V lost 0 bases, J lost 3 bases, and 10 bases lay in between. The CDR3 region has the DNA TGCGCCAGCAGCTTGGATGGTCAACCCAATCAGCCCCAGCATTTT. Amino acid sequence: CASSLDGQPNQPQHF.

This CDR3 reads CASSPTGTYQETQYF. The DNA of the CDR3 is TGTGCCAGCAGTCCGACAGGGACTTACCAAGAGACCCAGTACTTC. V is TRBV6-5 and J is TRBJ2-5; tentative D call: TRBD1 (7 bases). Germline CDR1 reads MNHEY; CDR2 reads SVGAGI. V gave up 5 bases and J gave up 0 bases, with 13 bases separating them. CDR3 length: 15 residues.

The chain's CDR3 is CSVDEKFKRNTIYF. The DNA of the CDR3 is TGCAGCGTTGATGAGAAATTTAAAAGAAACACCATATATTTT. This chain uses TRBV29-1 with TRBJ1-3; D call uncertain. Germline CDR1 and CDR2: SQVTM and ANQGSEA. This CDR3 spans 14 amino acids. V was clipped by 3 bases and J by 5 bases, with 14 bases between them.

The CDR3 DNA follows: TGTGCCAGCAGTGACGTGACGGGGGGGCCTAGGGTTACGCAGTATTTT. Its protein product is CASSDVTGGPRVTQYF. This chain joins TRBV6-4 and TRBJ2-3, with 8 bases matching TRBD2. CDR1 is MRHNA and CDR2 is SNTAGT in the germline V gene. The length of the CDR3 is 16 residues. After removal of 2 bases from V and 8 bases from J, the junction contained 12 bases not matched to a gene.

This clone showed up just a few times. The genes are TRBV23-1 and TRBJ2-2; the D call may be TRBD1 or TRBD2 (5 bases each). TRBV23-1 belongs to the ORF category, with a function that is uncertain. The V end was cut by 4 bases, the J end by 6 bases, with 24 bases between. CDR3 length: 18 amino acids. This CDR3 is CASSRPSGSDSGAGELFF. CDR3 coding DNA: TGCGCCAGCAGTCGCCCTTCAGGGAGTGACAGCGGAGCCGGGGAGCTGTTTTTT.

CDR3 coding DNA: TGTGCCAGTTCAGATTGGGGGATGAGCACAGATACGCAGTATTTT. The encoded protein is CASSDWGMSTDTQYF. V usage is TRBV18 and J usage is TRBJ2-3; D tentatively reads TRBD1 or TRBD2 (5 bases each). The CDR3 has 15 residues. V gave up 9 bases and J gave up 0 bases, with 16 bases separating them. CDR1 is KGHSH and CDR2 is LQKENI in the germline V gene.

The rearrangement links TRBV3-1 (or the pseudogene TRBV3-2) to TRBJ2-7, with TRBD1 as a possible D gene (5 bases). V gave up 7 bases and J gave up 2 bases, with 15 bases separating them. The germline gives CDR1 LGHDT, CDR2 YNNKEL (reference sequence). This CDR3 has 14 residues. CDR3 amino acids: CASKSRQGTYEQYF. For the CDR3, the DNA is TGTGCCAGCAAGAGTCGGCAGGGAACCTACGAGCAGTACTTC.

This sequence joins TRBV6-5 and TRBJ2-3; no definite D call. This CDR3 has 15 amino acids. Germline V gene lookup returns CDR1 MNHEY and CDR2 SVGAGI. Trimming shortened V by 0 bases and J by 3 bases, and 10 bases separated the two germline ends. The DNA of the CDR3 is TGTGCCAGCAGTTACTCGTGGGGTCCGACAGATACGCAGTATTTT. It codes for CASSYSWGPTDTQYF.

The chain employs TRBV5-1 and TRBJ2-2; D is perhaps TRBD2 (6 bases). Germline values: CDR1 SGHRS, CDR2 YFSETQ. This CDR3 is built from 15 residues. Trimming left V 7 bases short and J 7 bases short, with 20 bases between. The DNA for the CDR3 is TGCGCCAGCGAGCCACGGGACGGGGGTGGCGGGGAGCTGTTTTTT. Encoded protein: CASEPRDGGGGELFF.

The rearrangement joins TRBV4-1 to TRBJ2-7; D is unclear. In germline, CDR1 is MGHRA, CDR2 YSYEKL. Trimming took off 4 bases at V and 6 bases at J, with 22 bases between the two ends. CDR3 size: 16 residues. The CDR3 region is CASSPASDTELFEQYF. CDR3 in DNA: TGCGCCAGCAGCCCAGCGAGTGACACCGAACTTTTCGAGCAGTACTTC.

The chain couples TRBV6-5 to TRBJ2-1; 8 bases map to TRBD2. With V trimmed by 9 bases and J by 5 bases, 12 bases remained unmatched. Germline V CDR1 and CDR2: MNHEY, SVGAGI. This CDR3 region has 15 residues. CDR3 DNA sequence: TGTGCCAGTTCGTCCGGACTAGCATCCCACAATGAGCAGTTCTTC. This sequence encodes CASSSGLASHNEQFF.

The CDR3 coding sequence is TGTGCTAGTGGTGCCCCGACAGGGGTGAACACTGAAGCTTTCTTT. It codes for CASGAPTGVNTEAFF. V gene TRBV12-5 combines with J gene TRBJ1-1; 8 bases are a match to TRBD1. The V gene end was trimmed by 5 bases and the J gene end by 0 bases; junction bases not matched to a gene: 5. The CDR3 sequence is 15 residues long. CDR1 and CDR2 from the germline V gene are LGHNT and FRNRAP.

This clone turned up a few times. The chain is built from TRBV4-1 and TRBJ1-2, with D perhaps matching TRBD1 (5 bases). Trimming left V 0 bases short and J 6 bases short, with 11 bases between. Germline lookup yields CDR1 MGHRA and CDR2 YSYEKL. There are 14 residues in the CDR3. The CDR3 region has the DNA TGCGCCAGCAGCCAAGATTTCAGGGAAAATGGCTACACCTTC. Protein: CASSQDFRENGYTF.

This sequence joins TRBV15 and TRBJ1-5; the match to TRBD1 covers 9 bases. CDR3 length equals 13 residues. V dropped 7 bases and J dropped 4; count of bases not matched to a gene: 2. Germline CDR1 LNHNV, CDR2 YYDKDF (reference sequence). The CDR3 here is CATTTGGNQPQHF. The DNA for the CDR3 is TGTGCCACCACGACAGGGGGTAATCAGCCCCAGCATTTT.

This chain uses TRBV2 with TRBJ1-2, with D possibly being TRBD1 (6 bases). The CDR3 is made up of 15 amino acids. V was pared by 7 bases and J by 1 base, with 16 bases between. From germline, CDR1 is SNHLY and CDR2 FYNNEI. The CDR3 DNA is TGTGCCAGCAAAAGCAGGGGCGAAAATAACTATGGCTACACCTTC. It yields the protein CASKSRGENNYGYTF.

This clone was recorded only once. The chain carries TRBV25-1 and TRBJ1-3, with D maybe TRBD1 (5 bases). CDR1 and CDR2 from the germline V gene are MGHDK and SYGVNS. V gave up 6 bases and J gave up 1 base, with 16 bases separating them. The CDR3 loop spans 16 amino acids. CDR3 in amino acids: CASSDTGLGSGNTIYF. The DNA of the CDR3 is TGTGCCAGCAGCGACACAGGATTGGGATCTGGAAACACCATATATTTT.

The chain couples TRBV5-1 to TRBJ2-5; D not certain. This CDR3 region has 12 residues. V dropped 2 bases and J dropped 3 bases, with 5 bases sitting between them. The germline V gene encodes CDR1 SGHRS and CDR2 YFSETQ. The CDR3 DNA follows: TGCGCCAGCAGCTTCACAGAAGAGACCCAGTACTTC. This codes for CASSFTEETQYF.

V and J are TRBV6-5 and TRBJ2-7; maybe TRBD2 (6 bases). CDR1 is MNHEY, CDR2 SVGAGI, per germline. The germline V and J ends were trimmed by 7 bases and 0 bases, with 16 bases remaining between them. The CDR3 runs to 15 residues. The CDR3, as DNA: TGTGCCAGCACGGCGGGACTTATTAGCTCCTACGAGCAGTACTTC. It translates to CASTAGLISSYEQYF.

V and J are TRBV5-1 and TRBJ1-3; D is possibly TRBD1 (6 bases). The V end lost 5 bases, the J end lost 2 bases, and 11 bases lay between the germline ends. Germline lookup yields CDR1 SGHRS and CDR2 YFSETQ. The CDR3 extends over 14 amino acids. CDR3 sequence: CASRDGGPGNTIYF. In DNA, the CDR3 is TGCGCCAGCAGGGACGGGGGCCCTGGAAACACCATATATTTT.

This clone was found once. This sequence joins TRBV24-1 and TRBJ2-1; 8 bases align to TRBD1. Germline V gene sequence: CDR1 KGHDR, CDR2 SFDVKD. The trim removed 4 bases at V and 7 bases at J, leaving 8 bases unmatched. The CDR3 runs to 15 residues. DNA for the CDR3: TGTGCCACCAGTGAAGCCGCAGGGGGCCCGAATGAGCAGTTCTTC. Its protein is CATSEAAGGPNEQFF.

The chain recombines TRBV6-5 with TRBJ2-3; D call uncertain. V was clipped by 6 bases and J by 7 bases, with 8 bases between them. CDR3 length: 11 residues. The germline gives CDR1 MNHEY, CDR2 SVGAGI. The CDR3 protein is CASRDPNTQYF. CDR3 nucleotide sequence: TGTGCCAGCAGGGATCCTAATACGCAGTATTTT.